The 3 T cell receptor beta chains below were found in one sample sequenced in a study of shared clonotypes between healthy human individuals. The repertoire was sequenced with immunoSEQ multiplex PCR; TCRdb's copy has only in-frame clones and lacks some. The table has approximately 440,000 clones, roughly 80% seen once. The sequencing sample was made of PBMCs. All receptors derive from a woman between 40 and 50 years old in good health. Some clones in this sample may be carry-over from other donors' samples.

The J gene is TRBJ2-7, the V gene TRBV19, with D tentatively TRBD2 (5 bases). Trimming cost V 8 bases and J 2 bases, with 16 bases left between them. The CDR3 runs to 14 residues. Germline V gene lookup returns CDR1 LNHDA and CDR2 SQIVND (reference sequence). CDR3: CASRLTGSTYEQYF. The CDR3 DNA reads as TGTGCCAGTCGACTTACGGGATCCACCTACGAGCAGTACTTC.

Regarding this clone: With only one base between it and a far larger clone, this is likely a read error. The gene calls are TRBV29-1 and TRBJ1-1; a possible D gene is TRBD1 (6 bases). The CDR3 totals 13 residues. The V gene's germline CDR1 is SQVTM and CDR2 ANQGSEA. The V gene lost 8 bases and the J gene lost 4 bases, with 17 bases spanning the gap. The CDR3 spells CSTVNRDATEAFF. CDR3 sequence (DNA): TGCAGCACTGTGAACAGGGACGCCACTGAAGCTTTCTTT.

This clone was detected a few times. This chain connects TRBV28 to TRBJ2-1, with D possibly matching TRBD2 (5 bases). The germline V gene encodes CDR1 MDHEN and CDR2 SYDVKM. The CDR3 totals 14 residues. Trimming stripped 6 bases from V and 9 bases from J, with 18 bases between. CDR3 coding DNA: TGTGCCAGCAGCCGGCCCGGGATTTTAGCTGAGCAGTTCTTC. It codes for CASSRPGILAEQFF.